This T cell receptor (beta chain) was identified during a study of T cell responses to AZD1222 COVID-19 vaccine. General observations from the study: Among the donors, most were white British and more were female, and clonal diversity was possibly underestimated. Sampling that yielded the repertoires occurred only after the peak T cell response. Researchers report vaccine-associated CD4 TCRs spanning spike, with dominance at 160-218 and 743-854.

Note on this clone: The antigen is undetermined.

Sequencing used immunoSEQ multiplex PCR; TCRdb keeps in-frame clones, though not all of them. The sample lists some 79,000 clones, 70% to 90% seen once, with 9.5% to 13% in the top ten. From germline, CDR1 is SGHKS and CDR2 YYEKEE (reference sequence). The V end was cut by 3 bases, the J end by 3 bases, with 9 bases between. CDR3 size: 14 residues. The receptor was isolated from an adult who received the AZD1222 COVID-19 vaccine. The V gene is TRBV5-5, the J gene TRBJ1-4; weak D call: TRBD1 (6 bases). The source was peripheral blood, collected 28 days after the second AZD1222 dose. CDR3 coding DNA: TGTGCCAGCAGCTACAGGGCAGCTAATGAAAAACTGTTTTTT. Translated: CASSYRAANEKLFF. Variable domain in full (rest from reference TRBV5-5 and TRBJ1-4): DAGVTQSPTHLIKTRGQQVTLRCSPISGHKSVSWYQQVLGQGPQFIFQYYEKEERGRGNFPDRFSARQFPNYSSELNVNALLLGDSALYLCASSYRAANEKLFFGSGTQLSVL.